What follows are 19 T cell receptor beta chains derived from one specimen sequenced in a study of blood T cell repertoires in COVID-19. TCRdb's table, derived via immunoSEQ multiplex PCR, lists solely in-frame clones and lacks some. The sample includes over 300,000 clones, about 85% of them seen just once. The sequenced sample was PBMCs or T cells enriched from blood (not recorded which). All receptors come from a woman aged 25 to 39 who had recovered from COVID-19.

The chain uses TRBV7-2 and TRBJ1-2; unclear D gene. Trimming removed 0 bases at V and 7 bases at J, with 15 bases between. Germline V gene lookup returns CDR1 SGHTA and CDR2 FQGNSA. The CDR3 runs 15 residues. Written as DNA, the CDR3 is TGTGCCAGCAGCTTAGCCGGGGAGGGATCGGCTGGCTACACCTTC. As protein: CASSLAGEGSAGYTF.

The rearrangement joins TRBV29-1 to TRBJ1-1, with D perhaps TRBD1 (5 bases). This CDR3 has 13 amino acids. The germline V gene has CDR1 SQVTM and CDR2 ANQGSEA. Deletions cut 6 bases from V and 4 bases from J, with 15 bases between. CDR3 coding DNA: TGCAGCGTGACCGGGGGGGGTGGCACTGAAGCTTTCTTT. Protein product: CSVTGGGGTEAFF.

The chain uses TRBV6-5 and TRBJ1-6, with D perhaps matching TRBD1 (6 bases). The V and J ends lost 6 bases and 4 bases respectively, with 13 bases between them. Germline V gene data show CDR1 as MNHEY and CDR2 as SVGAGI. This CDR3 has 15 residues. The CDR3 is CASRDSDRYNSPLHF. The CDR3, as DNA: TGTGCCAGCAGAGACTCCGACAGGTATAATTCACCCCTCCACTTT.

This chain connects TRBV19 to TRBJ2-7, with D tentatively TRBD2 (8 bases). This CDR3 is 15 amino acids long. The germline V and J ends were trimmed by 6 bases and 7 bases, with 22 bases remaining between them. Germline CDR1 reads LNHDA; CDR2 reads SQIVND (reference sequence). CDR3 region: CASRGSDRERGEQYF. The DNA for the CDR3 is TGTGCCAGTAGGGGATCAGACAGGGAGCGGGGGGAGCAGTACTTC. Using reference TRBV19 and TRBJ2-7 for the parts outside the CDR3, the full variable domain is DGGITQSPKYLFRKEGQNVTLSCEQNLNHDAMYWYRQDPGQGLRLIYYSQIVNDFQKGDIAEGYSVSREKKESFPLTVTSAQKNPTAFYLCASRGSDRERGEQYFGPGTRLTVT.

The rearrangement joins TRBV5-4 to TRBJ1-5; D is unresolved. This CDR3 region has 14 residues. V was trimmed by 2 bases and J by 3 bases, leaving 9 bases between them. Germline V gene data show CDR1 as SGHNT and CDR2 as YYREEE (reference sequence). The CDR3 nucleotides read TGTGCCAGCAGCTTAGGCGGAAACAATCAGCCCCAGCATTTT. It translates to CASSLGGNNQPQHF. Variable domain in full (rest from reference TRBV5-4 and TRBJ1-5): ETGVTQSPTHLIKTRGQQVTLRCSSQSGHNTVSWYQQALGQGPQFIFQYYREEENGRGNFPPRFSGLQFPNYSSELNVNALELDDSALYLCASSLGGNNQPQHFGDGTRLSIL.

CDR3 nucleotides: TGCGCCAGCAGCCCTCAGGTGAACACTGAAGCTTTCTTT. The encoded protein is CASSPQVNTEAFF. The rearrangement links TRBV4-1 to TRBJ1-1; D uncertain. Germline V gene sequence: CDR1 MGHRA, CDR2 YSYEKL. The CDR3 loop spans 13 amino acids. Trimming removed 4 bases at V and 0 bases at J, with 6 bases between.

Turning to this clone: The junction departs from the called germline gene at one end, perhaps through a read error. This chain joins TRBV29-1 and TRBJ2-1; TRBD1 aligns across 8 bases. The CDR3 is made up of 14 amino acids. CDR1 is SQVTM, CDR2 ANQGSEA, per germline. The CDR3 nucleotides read TGCAGCTTTGACAGGACAGGGATTGGGGATGAGCAGTTCTTC. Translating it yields CSFDRTGIGDEQFF.

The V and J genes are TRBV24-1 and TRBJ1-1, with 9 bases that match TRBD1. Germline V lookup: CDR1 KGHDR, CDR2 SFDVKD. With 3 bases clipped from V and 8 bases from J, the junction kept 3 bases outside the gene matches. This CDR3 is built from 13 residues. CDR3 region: CATSDGQGREAFF. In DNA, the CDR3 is TGTGCCACCAGTGATGGACAGGGGAGAGAAGCTTTCTTT.

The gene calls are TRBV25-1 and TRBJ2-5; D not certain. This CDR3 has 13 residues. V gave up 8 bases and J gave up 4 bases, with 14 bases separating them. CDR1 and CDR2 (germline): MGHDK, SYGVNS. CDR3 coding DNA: TGTGCCAGCTCAGGCCCCTACGGAGAGACCCAGTACTTC. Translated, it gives CASSGPYGETQYF.

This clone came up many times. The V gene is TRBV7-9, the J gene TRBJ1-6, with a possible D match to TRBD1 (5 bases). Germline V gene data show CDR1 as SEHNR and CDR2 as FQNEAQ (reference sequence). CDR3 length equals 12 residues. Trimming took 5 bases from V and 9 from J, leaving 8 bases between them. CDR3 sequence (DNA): TGTGCCAGCAGCGACCAGGGTTCACCCCTCCACTTT. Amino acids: CASSDQGSPLHF.

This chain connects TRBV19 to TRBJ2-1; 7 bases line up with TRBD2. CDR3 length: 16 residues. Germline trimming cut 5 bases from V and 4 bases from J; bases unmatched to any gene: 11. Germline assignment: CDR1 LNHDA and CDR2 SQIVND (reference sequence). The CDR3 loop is CASSAPGLYRYNEQFF. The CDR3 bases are TGTGCCAGTAGTGCCCCGGGACTATACAGATACAATGAGCAGTTCTTC.

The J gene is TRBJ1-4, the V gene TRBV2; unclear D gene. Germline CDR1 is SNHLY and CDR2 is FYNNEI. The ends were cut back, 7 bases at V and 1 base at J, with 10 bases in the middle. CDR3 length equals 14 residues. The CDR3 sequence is CASTRGLTNEKLFF. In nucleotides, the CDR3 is TGTGCCAGCACCCGCGGCCTAACTAATGAAAAACTGTTTTTT.

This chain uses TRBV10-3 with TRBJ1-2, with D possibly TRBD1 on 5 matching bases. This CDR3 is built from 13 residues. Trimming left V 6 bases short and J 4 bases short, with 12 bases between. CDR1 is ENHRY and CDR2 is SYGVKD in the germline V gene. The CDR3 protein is CAIRDIVRYGYTF. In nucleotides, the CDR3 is TGTGCCATCAGGGACATTGTACGCTATGGCTACACCTTC.

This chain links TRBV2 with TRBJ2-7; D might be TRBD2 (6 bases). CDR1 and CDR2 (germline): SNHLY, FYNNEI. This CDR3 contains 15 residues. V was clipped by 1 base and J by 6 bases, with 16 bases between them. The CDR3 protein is CASSEVAVPGGEQYF. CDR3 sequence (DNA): TGTGCCAGCAGTGAAGTTGCGGTGCCCGGGGGCGAGCAGTACTTC. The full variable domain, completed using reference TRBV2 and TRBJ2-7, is EPEVTQTPSHQVTQMGQEVILRCVPISNHLYFYWYRQILGQKVEFLVSFYNNEISEKSEIFDDQFSVERPDGSNFTLKIRSTKLEDSAMYFCASSEVAVPGGEQYFGPGTRLTVT.

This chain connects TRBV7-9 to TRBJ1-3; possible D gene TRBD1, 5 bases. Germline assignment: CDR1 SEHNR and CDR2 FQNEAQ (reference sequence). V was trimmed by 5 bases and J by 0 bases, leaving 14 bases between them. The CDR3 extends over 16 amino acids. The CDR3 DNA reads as TGTGCCAGCAGCCCGCAGGGTACGCACTCTGGAAACACCATATATTTT. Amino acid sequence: CASSPQGTHSGNTIYF.

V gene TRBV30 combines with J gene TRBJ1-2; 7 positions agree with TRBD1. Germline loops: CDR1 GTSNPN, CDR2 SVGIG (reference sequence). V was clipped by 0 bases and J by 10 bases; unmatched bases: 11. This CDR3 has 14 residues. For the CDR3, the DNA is TGTGCCTGGAGTGTACGTAGGGACAGCCAAGTCTACACCTTC. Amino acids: CAWSVRRDSQVYTF. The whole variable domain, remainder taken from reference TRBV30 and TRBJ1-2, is SQTIHQWPATLVQPVGSPLSLECTVEGTSNPNLYWYRQAAGRGLQLLFYSVGIGQISSEVPQNLSASRPQDRQFILSSKKLLLSDSGFYLCAWSVRRDSQVYTFGSGTRLTVV.

The CDR3 DNA sequence: TGTGCCAGCAGTGACAGGAGCGGGCGCGGAGGCGGGGAGCTGTTTTTT. Protein: CASSDRSGRGGGELFF. V is TRBV2 and J is TRBJ2-2; D possibly corresponds to TRBD2 (6 bases). This CDR3 spans 16 amino acids. Germline V gene lookup returns CDR1 SNHLY and CDR2 FYNNEI. V shed 3 bases and J shed 7 bases, with 18 bases lying between them.

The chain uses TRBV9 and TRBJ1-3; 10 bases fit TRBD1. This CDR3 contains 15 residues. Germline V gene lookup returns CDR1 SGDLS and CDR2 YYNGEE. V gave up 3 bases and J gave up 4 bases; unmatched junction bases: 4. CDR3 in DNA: TGTGCCAGCAGCGAGGGGACAGGGGAAGGAAACACCATATATTTT. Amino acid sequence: CASSEGTGEGNTIYF.

CDR3 protein: CASSKFVRELYNSPLHF. The CDR3 DNA is TGTGCCAGCTCTAAGTTCGTCAGGGAACTTTATAATTCACCCCTCCACTTT. The chain has TRBV18 and TRBJ1-6, with D possibly matching TRBD1 (5 bases). Trimming removed 6 bases at V and 4 bases at J, with 19 bases between. The germline gives CDR1 KGHSH, CDR2 LQKENI. The CDR3 runs to 17 residues.